The entry that follows covers one T cell receptor (beta chain) sequence. No antigen is known for it. The germline CDR1 and CDR2 sequences are SEHNR and FQNEAQ (reference sequence). The V gene end was trimmed by 3 bases and the J gene end by 3 bases; junction bases not matched to a gene: 9. There are 16 residues in the CDR3. The data stem from a study of OX40 agonist ivuxolimab in advanced cancers. Study background: A diagnosis of hepatocellular carcinoma, melanoma, renal cell or head and neck cancer was present in dose-escalation patients. Participants could have had prior anti-PD-1, anti-PD-L1 or anti-CTLA-4 therapy, and less than 45% had some. A partial response was reached by three patients: one with hepatocellular carcinoma and two with cutaneous melanoma.

This table comes from immunoSEQ multiplex PCR, and its TCRdb copy is limited to in-frame clones, with some not included. The sample shows tens of thousands of clones, 80% to 90% of them seen only once. Findings and limits, study-wide: What antigens the expanded peripheral T cells recognized was never established.

The sequence came from an adult with an advanced solid tumor such as melanoma, head and neck, liver or kidney cancer. This sample comprised CD4+ or CD8+ T cells sorted from blood, obtained in a trial of the OX40 agonist ivuxolimab. The chain uses TRBV7-9 and TRBJ2-3; TRBD2 matches at 7 bases. The CDR3 nucleotides are TGTGCCAGCAGCTTCCTGGCGGGAGCTAGGACAGATACGCAGTATTTT. It codes for CASSFLAGARTDTQYF.